Sequencing of this T cell receptor beta chain was carried out in a study of Ad26.COV2.S vaccination and SARS-CoV-2 variants. The repertoire was sequenced with immunoSEQ multiplex PCR; TCRdb's copy has only in-frame clones and lacks some. The sample shows about 320,000 clones, about 86% of them seen only once. Treatment here: around 19 received Ad26.COV2.S at low or high dose, single or two shots; roughly five received placebo; per-sample allocation not given. Day 63 after the first vaccine or placebo injection was the time point for sampling. Per germline, CDR1 MNHEY and CDR2 SMNVEV (reference sequence). The CDR3 is made up of 19 amino acids. The ends lost 5 bases at V and 1 base at J; junction bases unmatched: 15.

The sequences come from peripheral blood, collected in a trial of Ad26.COV2.S vaccine versus placebo. This receptor was identified in a person between 18 and 60 years old who received the Ad26.COV2.S COVID-19 vaccine or a placebo. The chain carries TRBV27 and TRBJ1-1, with TRBD1 matching over 11 bases. The CDR3 DNA is TGTGCCAGCAGTAAGACCTTATCCGGGACAGGGGGAAAGAACACTGAAGCTTTCTTT. Translating gives CASSKTLSGTGGKNTEAFF.